The 28 T cell receptor beta chains listed next were all sequenced from one sample in a study of shared clonotypes between healthy human individuals (dated by TCRdb to 2019 to 2021). Library creation used the immunoSEQ multiplex PCR assay. The source is immuneACCESS, and TCRdb retained only in-frame sequences with V and J called. Part of the clones is not carried over; for the studies checked, unresolved V genes explain less than half of this, and the remainder is unexplained. The sample profile shows about 1 million clones; 75% of them were found once. Clones ranked in the top ten supply about 1.5% of the sample. Sequenced sample: memory CD4+ T cells sorted from blood. This specimen's cell subset or site label, per the study, means: CD45RA-negative fraction. These receptors were collected from a man between 18 and 29 years old in good health.

The table lists this clone with a count of one. The chain uses TRBV5-1 and TRBJ1-5; 9 nucleotides agree with TRBD1. V lost 3 bases to trimming and J lost 4 bases; unmatched junction nucleotides: 2. Germline V lookup: CDR1 SGHRS, CDR2 YFSETQ. The CDR3 has 14 residues. CDR3 protein: CASSYGTGNQPQHF. CDR3 DNA sequence: TGCGCCAGCAGCTACGGGACAGGGAATCAGCCCCAGCATTTT.

This chain uses TRBV5-4 with TRBJ1-2, with TRBD1 identical over 7 bases. Trimming cost V 3 bases and J 3 bases; bases outside gene matches: 2. This CDR3 region has 13 residues. Germline V gene lookup returns CDR1 SGHNT and CDR2 YYREEE (reference sequence). CDR3 sequence reads: CASSSDRDYGYTF. The CDR3 DNA sequence: TGTGCCAGCAGCTCCGACAGGGACTATGGCTACACCTTC.

The chain couples TRBV10-3 to TRBJ2-1; D perhaps matches TRBD2 (7 bases). Trimming took off 3 bases at V and 0 bases at J, with 9 bases between the two ends. CDR3 length: 15 amino acids. Germline V CDR1 and CDR2: ENHRY, SYGVKD. This CDR3 reads CAISDGGRSYNEQFF. CDR3 nucleotide sequence: TGTGCCATCAGTGACGGGGGGCGCTCCTACAATGAGCAGTTCTTC.

V usage is TRBV5-5 and J usage is TRBJ1-4; D gene uncertain. V lost 2 bases to trimming and J lost 3 bases, with 8 bases between them. The CDR3 has 14 residues. CDR1 is SGHKS, CDR2 YYEKEE, per germline (reference sequence). This chain's CDR3 is CASSFRWANEKLFF. In DNA, the CDR3 is TGTGCCAGCAGCTTCAGGTGGGCTAATGAAAAACTGTTTTTT.

The chain uses TRBV11-3 and TRBJ2-6, with TRBD1 matching 8 bases. This CDR3 region has 15 residues. Trimming removed 5 bases from V and 2 bases from J; junction bases left unmatched: 2. From germline, CDR1 is SGHNT and CDR2 YENEEA. In DNA form, the CDR3 reads TGTGCCAGCAGCCCAGGGGGCACTGGGGCCAACGTCCTGACTTTC. Protein product: CASSPGGTGANVLTF.

The V call is TRBV5-6, the J call TRBJ2-7, with D hard to call. Trimming pared 1 base from V and 2 bases from J, leaving 13 bases between. The germline CDR1 and CDR2 sequences are SGHDT and YYEEEE. The CDR3 runs 15 residues. The CDR3 DNA follows: TGTGCCAGCAGCTTGAAGCGTCAGTGGGCCTACGAGCAGTACTTC. As protein: CASSLKRQWAYEQYF.

This chain connects TRBV5-4 to TRBJ1-4, with D perhaps TRBD1 (6 bases). Germline CDR1 reads SGHNT; CDR2 reads YYREEE (reference sequence). The CDR3 covers 15 residues. Deletions cut 2 bases from V and 4 bases from J, with 12 bases between. The CDR3 sequence: CASSFQGQSNEKLFF. The CDR3 DNA sequence: TGTGCCAGCAGCTTCCAAGGACAGAGTAATGAAAAACTGTTTTTT.

The rearrangement joins TRBV7-2 to TRBJ1-5; tentative D call: TRBD1 (6 bases). This CDR3 region has 15 residues. Germline V gene lookup returns CDR1 SGHTA and CDR2 FQGNSA. Deletions cut 3 bases from V and 3 bases from J, with 12 bases between. CDR3 amino acids: CASSLWGQLNQPQHF. CDR3 in DNA: TGTGCCAGCAGCTTGTGGGGACAACTCAATCAGCCCCAGCATTTT.

This chain connects TRBV7-2 to TRBJ2-5; TRBD2 matches at 7 bases. With V trimmed by 5 bases and J by 5 bases, 5 bases remained unmatched. This CDR3 spans 13 amino acids. Germline CDR1 is SGHTA and CDR2 is FQGNSA. CDR3 nucleotide sequence: TGTGCCAGCAGCCGCGGGAGTTTGGAGACCCAGTACTTC. Encoded protein: CASSRGSLETQYF.

This rearrangement joins TRBV27 to TRBJ1-6, with 9 positions matching TRBD1. This CDR3 comprises 18 residues. CDR1 is MNHEY, CDR2 SMNVEV, per germline (reference sequence). The junction had 14 bases not matched to a gene; V was cut back by 1 base and J by 10 bases. This chain's CDR3 is CASSLLASGTGSSSPLHF. Here the CDR3 DNA reads TGTGCCAGCAGTTTATTAGCATCCGGGACAGGGAGCAGCTCACCCCTCCACTTT.

This chain uses TRBV27 with TRBJ1-5; D possibly corresponds to TRBD1 (5 bases). The V and J ends lost 8 bases and 9 bases respectively, with 14 bases between them. The V gene's germline CDR1 is MNHEY and CDR2 SMNVEV (reference sequence). This CDR3 comprises 12 residues. CDR3 region: CASGRAGGPQHF. CDR3 coding DNA: TGTGCCAGCGGCCGGGCTGGGGGGCCCCAGCATTTT.

The chain employs TRBV13 and TRBJ2-5, with TRBD2 as a possible D gene (5 bases). V gave up 6 bases and J gave up 2 bases, with 22 bases separating them. There are 17 residues in the CDR3. CDR1 is PRHDT, CDR2 FYEKMQ, per germline (reference sequence). CDR3 sequence reads: CASSFHERAGLQETQYF. The CDR3 DNA follows: TGTGCCAGCAGTTTCCACGAGAGGGCGGGTTTACAAGAGACCCAGTACTTC. The entire variable domain, with the rest obtained from reference TRBV13 and TRBJ2-5, is as follows: AAGVIQSPRHLIKEKRETATLKCYPIPRHDTVYWYQQGPGQDPQFLISFYEKMQSDKGSIPDRFSAQQFSDYHSELNMSSLELGDSALYFCASSFHERAGLQETQYFGPGTRLLVL.

The J gene is TRBJ1-4, the V gene TRBV5-1; D gene unclear. With 3 bases removed from V and 4 bases from J, the gap between germline ends came to 7 bases. CDR1 is SGHRS and CDR2 is YFSETQ in the germline V gene. This CDR3 is built from 13 residues. CDR3 region: CASSSTNNEKLFF. CDR3 bases: TGCGCCAGCAGCTCGACTAATAATGAAAAACTGTTTTTT.

For the CDR3, the DNA is TGCGCCAGCATCCCGGACAGGCTCGATACCGGGGAGCTGTTTTTT. Encoded protein: CASIPDRLDTGELFF. The chain uses TRBV5-1 and TRBJ2-2; 7 bases are a match to TRBD1. V dropped 6 bases and J dropped 5; count of bases not matched to a gene: 10. This CDR3 is built from 15 residues. The germline V gene encodes CDR1 SGHRS and CDR2 YFSETQ.

The V and J genes are TRBV10-3 and TRBJ1-6; tentatively, D is TRBD1 (5 bases). CDR3 length: 14 residues. V was trimmed by 10 bases and J by 3 bases, leaving 13 bases between them. In germline, CDR1 is ENHRY, CDR2 SYGVKD. CDR3 sequence (DNA): TGTGCCACCTCGGGACGCGACTATAATTCACCCCTCCACTTT. Protein: CATSGRDYNSPLHF.

The V gene is TRBV27, the J gene TRBJ1-5, with TRBD1 identical over 8 bases. The CDR3 sequence is 14 residues long. CDR1 is MNHEY, CDR2 SMNVEV, per germline (reference sequence). The V gene end was trimmed by 4 bases and the J gene end by 2 bases; junction bases not matched to a gene: 1. The CDR3 sequence: CASSSGQGNQPQHF. The DNA for the CDR3 is TGTGCCAGCAGTTCGGGACAGGGCAATCAGCCCCAGCATTTT.

In this sample, this clone turned up once. The chain links TRBV27 to TRBJ2-3; 7 bases agree with TRBD1. CDR3 length: 12 amino acids. Germline CDR1 MNHEY, CDR2 SMNVEV (reference sequence). V shed 5 bases, J shed 12 bases, and the junction held 8 bases outside the gene matches. CDR3 in DNA: TGTGCCAGCAGTGGCCGGGACAGAGCCCAGTATTTT. Translation: CASSGRDRAQYF.

The chain is built from TRBV30 and TRBJ2-5, with unresolved D. The better agreement between TRBJ2-7 and the DNA end casts doubt on the J call. This CDR3 comprises 13 residues. CDR1 GTSNPN and CDR2 SVGIG come from the germline V gene (reference sequence). The CDR3 spells CARAGQAPYEQYF. CDR3 nucleotides: TGTGCCAGGGCCGGGCAGGCCCCCTACGAGCAGTACTTC.

This clone occurred a few times. The rearrangement uses TRBV5-1 and TRBJ1-2, with TRBD1 as a possible D gene (5 bases). This CDR3 is built from 15 residues. Germline V gene data show CDR1 as SGHRS and CDR2 as YFSETQ. Trimming shortened V by 2 bases and J by 4 bases, and 15 bases separated the two germline ends. CDR3 DNA: TGCGCCAGCAGCTTCGGCCAGGGTAGTACCTATGGCTACACCTTC. Amino acids: CASSFGQGSTYGYTF.

This clone has a handful of counts. This sequence joins TRBV5-1 and TRBJ2-6; D uncertain. This CDR3 comprises 12 residues. Deletions cut 3 bases from V and 4 bases from J, with 2 bases between. CDR1 is SGHRS and CDR2 is YFSETQ in the germline V gene. CDR3 sequence (DNA): TGCGCCAGCAGCTACGGGGCCAACGTCCTGACTTTC. Translated, it gives CASSYGANVLTF.

V and J are TRBV30 and TRBJ1-5; D might be TRBD1 (5 bases). V was cut by 1 base and J by 5 bases, with 12 bases left in between. Germline V CDR1 and CDR2: GTSNPN, SVGIG (reference sequence). The CDR3 has 14 residues. The CDR3 DNA sequence: TGTGCCTGGAGTGGGGGGAGTGGGGATCAGCCCCAGCATTTT. Amino acid sequence: CAWSGGSGDQPQHF.

CDR3 nucleotide sequence: TGTGCCAGCAGGCAATGGGGCACGGTGAACACTGAAGCTTTCTTT. Protein: CASRQWGTVNTEAFF. This rearrangement joins TRBV14 to TRBJ1-1, with D perhaps TRBD1 (5 bases). The CDR3 extends over 15 amino acids. The germline V gene encodes CDR1 SGHDN and CDR2 FVKESK. V lost 6 bases to trimming and J lost 0 bases, with 14 bases between them. Complete variable domain (other parts from reference TRBV14 and TRBJ1-1): EAGVTQFPSHSVIEKGQTVTLRCDPISGHDNLYWYRRVMGKEIKFLLHFVKESKQDESGMPNNRFLAERTGGTYSTLKVQPAELEDSGVYFCASRQWGTVNTEAFFGQGTRLTVV.

CDR3 nucleotide sequence: TGTGCCAGCAGAAGCGGGGGGCAAGAGACCCAGTACTTC. Translating it yields CASRSGGQETQYF. The J gene is TRBJ2-5, the V gene TRBV28; 9 bases align to TRBD2. This CDR3 has 13 residues. The trim removed 6 bases at V and 2 bases at J, leaving 1 base unmatched. CDR1 is MDHEN and CDR2 is SYDVKM in the germline V gene.

The V call is TRBV5-1, the J call TRBJ2-7; D is perhaps TRBD2 (5 bases). The V gene lost 4 bases and the J gene lost 0 bases, with 17 bases spanning the gap. From germline, CDR1 is SGHRS and CDR2 YFSETQ. The CDR3 consists of 16 residues. CDR3 sequence (DNA): TGCGCCAGCAGCAGATCCGAGATAGGAGGCTCCTACGAGCAGTACTTC. Translation gives CASSRSEIGGSYEQYF.

The gene calls are TRBV2 and TRBJ2-7; D unclear. Per germline, CDR1 SNHLY and CDR2 FYNNEI. Trimming left V 7 bases short and J 1 base short, with 17 bases between. The CDR3 has 15 residues. This chain's CDR3 is CASTPGMALSYEQYF. CDR3 in DNA: TGTGCCAGCACCCCCGGAATGGCTTTATCCTACGAGCAGTACTTC.

This clone was detected many times. The chain recombines TRBV6-5 with TRBJ2-5; D uncertain. Germline loops: CDR1 MNHEY, CDR2 SVGAGI. The CDR3 runs 14 residues. V was shortened by 0 bases and J by 8 bases, with 13 bases between the two germline ends. The CDR3 reads CASSYSLAPLTQYF. CDR3 DNA: TGTGCCAGCAGTTACTCGTTGGCACCCCTAACCCAGTACTTC.

The chain recombines TRBV5-8 with TRBJ1-5; D uncertain. Per germline, CDR1 SGHTS and CDR2 YDEGEE. This CDR3 spans 14 amino acids. V was pared by 1 base and J by 1 base, with 6 bases between. CDR3 in DNA: TGTGCCAGCAGCTTGTTGGGGAGCAATCAGCCCCAGCATTTT. The encoded protein is CASSLLGSNQPQHF.

V gene TRBV18 combines with J gene TRBJ2-5; the D is unclear. Trimming took 6 bases from V and 5 from J, leaving 7 bases between them. Per germline, CDR1 KGHSH and CDR2 LQKENI. This CDR3 is built from 11 residues. The DNA of the CDR3 is TGTGCCAGCTCCGGAATGGAGACCCAGTACTTC. This sequence encodes CASSGMETQYF.